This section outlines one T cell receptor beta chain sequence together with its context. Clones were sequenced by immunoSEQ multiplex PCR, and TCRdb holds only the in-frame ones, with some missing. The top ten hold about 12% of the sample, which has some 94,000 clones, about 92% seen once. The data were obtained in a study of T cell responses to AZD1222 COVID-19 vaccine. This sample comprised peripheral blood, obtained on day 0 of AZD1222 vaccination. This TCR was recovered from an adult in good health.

This chain's CDR3 is CASSLGVNTEAFF. The CDR3 DNA is TGTGCCAGCAGTTTAGGGGTGAACACTGAAGCTTTCTTT. The chain employs TRBV6-5 and TRBJ1-1, with D possibly being TRBD1 (5 bases). The CDR3 sequence is 13 residues long. Germline V CDR1 and CDR2: MNHEY, SVGAGI. V lost 4 bases and J 0 bases, leaving 6 bases between the germline ends.